The T cell receptor (beta chain) described here comes from a study of PD-1 blockade in classical Hodgkin lymphoma. Study-level background: Treatment was intravenous nivolumab, 3 mg/kg every 2 weeks, until progression.

V lost 5 bases, J lost 3 bases, and 20 bases lay in between. There are 17 residues in the CDR3. Looked up from germline, CDR1 is SGHNT and CDR2 is YENEEA. In the case of this clone: No antigen is known for it.

General study results and limits: Newly diagnosed and completely responding patients shared comparable baseline diversity.

Profiled with immunoSEQ multiplex PCR; TCRdb holds only in-frame clones, not every one. The sample yields 29,000 or so clones, 70% seen once. All the patients suffered relapse after autologous stem cell transplantation, and brentuximab vedotin exposure differed. The clonotype was recovered from a human donor with classical Hodgkin lymphoma. The genes are TRBV11-3 and TRBJ1-5; D remains ambiguous. Here the sequenced sample was peripheral blood mononuclear cells (PBMCs), taken before the second cycle of nivolumab. CDR3 nucleotide sequence: TGTGCCAGCAGCCAATCCCACAGAGTTAAGGTCAATCAGCCCCAGCATTTT. The encoded protein is CASSQSHRVKVNQPQHF.